This passage covers 21 T cell receptor beta chains from one sample sequenced in a study of blood T cell repertoires in COVID-19. TCRdb keeps only in-frame clones here, not all; method: immunoSEQ multiplex PCR. The repertoire holds about 470,000 clones, with around 87% as singletons. The sequencing input was PBMCs or T cells enriched from blood (not recorded which). These receptors were obtained from a woman aged 18 to 35 who had recovered from COVID-19.

The chain joins TRBV7-9 to TRBJ2-7; D perhaps matches TRBD2 (6 bases). The ends were cut back, 3 bases at V and 0 bases at J, with 9 bases in the middle. The CDR3 is made up of 14 amino acids. Per germline, CDR1 SEHNR and CDR2 FQNEAQ (reference sequence). The chain's CDR3 is CASSFGGASYEQYF. In DNA, the CDR3 is TGTGCCAGCAGCTTCGGAGGGGCCTCCTACGAGCAGTACTTC.

The chain links TRBV19 to TRBJ2-1; 8 bases agree with TRBD1. The CDR3 has 15 amino acids. Germline lookup yields CDR1 LNHDA and CDR2 SQIVND (reference sequence). V lost 5 bases to trimming and J lost 7 bases; unmatched junction nucleotides: 10. The CDR3 is CASSLQGAIKNEQFF. The CDR3, as DNA: TGTGCCAGTAGTCTCCAGGGGGCTATAAAAAATGAGCAGTTCTTC.

The V gene is TRBV7-2, the J gene TRBJ2-7; a weak D match, TRBD2 (6 bases). The germline V gene encodes CDR1 SGHTA and CDR2 FQGNSA. This CDR3 has 15 amino acids. With 4 bases removed from V and 1 base from J, the gap between germline ends came to 14 bases. The CDR3 bases are TGTGCCAGCAGCTCCCGGGGGACTCGGTCCTACGAGCAGTACTTC. This gives the protein CASSSRGTRSYEQYF.

The rearrangement uses TRBV3-1 (or the pseudogene TRBV3-2) and TRBJ2-5; the D gene is possibly TRBD2 (7 bases). V was pared by 4 bases and J by 7 bases, with 13 bases between. Germline V CDR1 and CDR2: LGHDT, YNNKEL (reference sequence). This CDR3 is 13 amino acids long. CDR3 DNA: TGTGCCAGCAGCCCGGTGGGAGGGGGGACCCAGTACTTC. The encoded protein is CASSPVGGGTQYF.

The V call is TRBV9, the J call TRBJ2-5; perhaps TRBD1 as D (6 bases). Germline-derived CDR1 and CDR2 are SGDLS and YYNGEE. This CDR3 spans 13 amino acids. The ends were cut back, 6 bases at V and 5 bases at J, with 14 bases in the middle. CDR3 DNA sequence: TGTGCCAGCACAGGGGAACTAGGGGAGACCCAGTACTTC. Protein sequence: CASTGELGETQYF.

This clone has a single count. The chain employs TRBV18 and TRBJ1-5; D perhaps matches TRBD1 (5 bases). The V and J ends lost 2 bases and 6 bases respectively, with 8 bases between them. This CDR3 comprises 13 residues. The germline gives CDR1 KGHSH, CDR2 LQKENI. The CDR3 nucleotides read TGTGCCAGCTCACCAGGGGCGATTCAGCCCCAGCATTTT. It codes for CASSPGAIQPQHF. The full variable domain, in which reference TRBV18 and TRBJ1-5 provide the parts outside the CDR3, is NAGVMQNPRHLVRRRGQEARLRCSPMKGHSHVYWYRQLPEEGLKFMVYLQKENIIDESGMPKERFSAEFPKEGPSILRIQQVVRGDSAAYFCASSPGAIQPQHFGDGTRLSIL.

The CDR3 region is CASSSGVYEYF. Written as DNA, the CDR3 is TGTGCCAGCAGCTCCGGGGTCTACGAGTACTTC. The gene calls are TRBV5-8 and TRBJ2-7, with D perhaps matching TRBD2 (5 bases). The CDR3 spans 11 residues. V lost 3 bases and J 11 bases, leaving 12 bases between the germline ends. Germline CDR1 is SGHTS and CDR2 is YDEGEE.

This clone was recorded once. This chain uses TRBV5-6 with TRBJ1-4; TRBD1 matches at 9 bases. Germline V gene sequence: CDR1 SGHDT, CDR2 YYEEEE. Trimming removed 3 bases from V and 10 bases from J; junction bases left unmatched: 1. The CDR3 has 12 amino acids. The chain's CDR3 is CASSWGQGKLFF. For the CDR3, the DNA is TGTGCCAGCAGCTGGGGACAGGGAAAACTGTTTTTT.

This chain uses TRBV12-3 or TRBV12-4 with TRBJ1-2; D gene ambiguous. This CDR3 has 13 amino acids. Trimming left V 4 bases short and J 6 bases short, with 12 bases between. The CDR3 nucleotides are TGTGCCAGCAGTTACAACCTGGCGGATGGCTACACCTTC. Its translation: CASSYNLADGYTF.

V is TRBV7-2 and J is TRBJ2-3; 7 bases line up with TRBD2. CDR3 length: 16 residues. Germline CDR1 and CDR2: SGHTA and FQGNSA. Unmatched junction bases numbered 13, after V lost 5 bases and J lost 5 bases. In DNA form, the CDR3 reads TGTGCCAGCAGCCCCCTAATTTGGGGGGAGGGAGATACGCAGTATTTT. Protein sequence: CASSPLIWGEGDTQYF.

The chain joins TRBV9 to TRBJ2-3; D is undetermined. Germline assignment: CDR1 SGDLS and CDR2 YYNGEE. This CDR3 is 14 amino acids long. Trimming removed 1 base from V and 2 bases from J, with 8 bases in between. For the CDR3, the DNA is TGTGCCAGCAGCGTAACTGATCACACAGATACGCAGTATTTT. Translation: CASSVTDHTDTQYF.

This chain joins TRBV7-9 and TRBJ1-1, with TRBD1 matching over 8 bases. J gave up 1 base and V 2 bases, and 6 bases lay outside the gene matches. CDR1 and CDR2 from the germline V gene are SEHNR and FQNEAQ (reference sequence). This CDR3 contains 16 residues. The CDR3 loop is CASSLWTGRGNTEAFF. In DNA form, the CDR3 reads TGTGCCAGCAGCTTATGGACAGGGAGAGGGAACACTGAAGCTTTCTTT.

The rearrangement joins TRBV5-1 to TRBJ2-1, with TRBD1 matching over 7 bases. Germline loops: CDR1 SGHRS, CDR2 YFSETQ. V lost 5 bases to trimming and J lost 8 bases; unmatched junction nucleotides: 7. CDR3 size: 13 residues. Written as DNA, the CDR3 is TGCGCCAGCAGACTTGACAGGGCGGATGAGCAGTTCTTC. This codes for CASRLDRADEQFF.

The chain links TRBV5-4 to TRBJ2-2; 7 nucleotides align to TRBD2. The V gene's germline CDR1 is SGHNT and CDR2 YYREEE (reference sequence). The CDR3 spans 17 residues. The V gene end was trimmed by 2 bases and the J gene end by 5 bases; junction bases not matched to a gene: 12. This CDR3 is CASSFSPAGVGTGELFF. Here the CDR3 DNA reads TGTGCCAGCAGCTTTTCACCGGCGGGGGTAGGAACCGGGGAGCTGTTTTTT.

The chain carries TRBV29-1 and TRBJ1-2; 8 bases are shared with TRBD1. Per the germline V gene, CDR1 is SQVTM and CDR2 is ANQGSEA. The CDR3 loop spans 16 amino acids. V lost 2 bases and J lost 2; bases outside the gene matches: 10. Written as DNA, the CDR3 is TGCAGCGTTGAACCTCCGACAGGGGTCGTCAACTATGGCTACACCTTC. This translates into CSVEPPTGVVNYGYTF. The full variable domain, in which reference TRBV29-1 and TRBJ1-2 provide the parts outside the CDR3, is SAVISQKPSRDICQRGTSLTIQCQVDSQVTMMFWYRQQPGQSLTLIATANQGSEATYESGFVIDKFPISRPNLTFSTLTVSNMSPEDSSIYLCSVEPPTGVVNYGYTFGSGTRLTVV.

This rearrangement joins TRBV6-5 to TRBJ1-4; 7 bases align to TRBD1. The CDR3 covers 13 residues. Germline V lookup: CDR1 MNHEY, CDR2 SVGAGI. V dropped 6 bases and J dropped 8; count of bases not matched to a gene: 6. CDR3 sequence (DNA): TGTGCCAGCAGCACAGGGGTATGGGAAAAACTGTTTTTT. This gives the protein CASSTGVWEKLFF.

The V call is TRBV2, the J call TRBJ2-5; 10 bases fit TRBD1. Germline V gene sequence: CDR1 SNHLY, CDR2 FYNNEI. This CDR3 has 14 residues. V was pared by 6 bases and J by 3 bases, with 4 bases of the junction left unmatched. The CDR3 coding sequence is TGTGCCAGCAGGGACAGGGGGGGGGAAGAGACCCAGTACTTC. Residues: CASRDRGGEETQYF.

The V gene is TRBV28, the J gene TRBJ1-1, with a weak D call TRBD1 (5 bases). This CDR3 is 12 amino acids long. Trimming removed 3 bases at V and 9 bases at J, with 11 bases between. From germline, CDR1 is MDHEN and CDR2 SYDVKM. This CDR3 is CASSFGGGKAFF. CDR3 coding DNA: TGTGCCAGCAGTTTTGGGGGGGGGAAAGCTTTCTTT.

The V gene is TRBV18, the J gene TRBJ1-2, with a possible D match to TRBD1 (5 bases). This CDR3 region has 15 residues. Germline V gives CDR1 KGHSH, CDR2 LQKENI. The germline V and J ends were trimmed by 6 bases and 3 bases, with 17 bases remaining between them. DNA for the CDR3: TGTGCCAGCTCCGGCGGGGGGTTCTTACACTATGGCTACACCTTC. Translating it yields CASSGGGFLHYGYTF. The full variable domain, completed using reference TRBV18 and TRBJ1-2, is NAGVMQNPRHLVRRRGQEARLRCSPMKGHSHVYWYRQLPEEGLKFMVYLQKENIIDESGMPKERFSAEFPKEGPSILRIQQVVRGDSAAYFCASSGGGFLHYGYTFGSGTRLTVV.

Regarding this clone: Since the CDR3 does not end with the conserved phenylalanine or tryptophan, this likely comes from a read error. Because the CDR3's place on the DNA is in doubt, the DNA is left out and the CDR3 is given as listed by TCRdb. The J gene is TRBJ1-6, the V gene TRBV4-2. The CDR3 length is 16 residues, termini included. From germline, CDR1 is LGHNA and CDR2 YNFKEQ. CDR3 region: CASSHSVYRDFSTHGD.

CDR3 DNA sequence: TGTGCCAGCAGCCAAAACAGGGGAGAGGATGAAAAACTGTTTTTT. Translated: CASSQNRGEDEKLFF. The rearrangement links TRBV5-4 to TRBJ1-4, with 7 bases identical to TRBD1. J gave up 6 bases and V 4 bases, and 9 bases lay outside the gene matches. This CDR3 is built from 15 residues. The V gene's germline CDR1 is SGHNT and CDR2 YYREEE (reference sequence).